Here is one T cell receptor (beta chain) with its context. The sample comes from a study of control samples from healthy donors and cancer patients. V lost 4 bases, J lost 1 base, and 3 bases stayed unmatched. Germline V gene sequence: CDR1 MNHEY, CDR2 SVGAGI. The CDR3 loop spans 14 amino acids. This table comes from immunoSEQ multiplex PCR, and its TCRdb copy is limited to in-frame clones, with some not included. The repertoire includes 75,000 to 100,000 clones, roughly 86% of them detected once, and over 0.95% sits in the top ten. The chain is built from TRBV6-5 and TRBJ2-7; TRBD2 agrees at 8 bases. This TCR came from a woman between 45 and 60 years old in good health. The sequenced material came from blood. The CDR3 coding sequence is TGTGCCAGCAGTTTCCAGCGGGAGTCCTACGAGCAGTACTTC. This gives the protein CASSFQRESYEQYF.